This TCR beta chain emerged from a study of PD-1 blockade in classical Hodgkin lymphoma. Whole-study results and caveats: A significant rise in TCR diversity was seen by C4D1 for CD4+ cells but not for CD8+ cells.

This clone was recorded a few times. Its antigen is still unknown. CDR1 SGHTA and CDR2 FQGTGA come from the germline V gene. The CDR3 length is 14 residues. V lost 8 bases and J lost 1, with 15 bases in between. Profiled with immunoSEQ multiplex PCR; TCRdb holds only in-frame clones, not every one. The repertoire holds over 80,000 clones, with more than 70% as singletons. Time point reported: cycle 4 day 1 (C4D1), after around six weeks of nivolumab. The patients all showed relapse after autologous stem cell transplantation, while their brentuximab vedotin exposure varied. Reported best responses ranged across complete response, partial response or progressive disease.

The chain combines TRBV7-3 with TRBJ2-7, with D tentatively TRBD1 (5 bases). This material consisted of peripheral blood mononuclear cells (PBMCs), taken before the fourth cycle of nivolumab. The clonotype originates from a human donor with classical Hodgkin lymphoma. The DNA of the CDR3 is TGTGCCAGCGCAGCAGGGCCGGGTTCCTACGAGCAGTACTTC. Encoded protein: CASAAGPGSYEQYF.